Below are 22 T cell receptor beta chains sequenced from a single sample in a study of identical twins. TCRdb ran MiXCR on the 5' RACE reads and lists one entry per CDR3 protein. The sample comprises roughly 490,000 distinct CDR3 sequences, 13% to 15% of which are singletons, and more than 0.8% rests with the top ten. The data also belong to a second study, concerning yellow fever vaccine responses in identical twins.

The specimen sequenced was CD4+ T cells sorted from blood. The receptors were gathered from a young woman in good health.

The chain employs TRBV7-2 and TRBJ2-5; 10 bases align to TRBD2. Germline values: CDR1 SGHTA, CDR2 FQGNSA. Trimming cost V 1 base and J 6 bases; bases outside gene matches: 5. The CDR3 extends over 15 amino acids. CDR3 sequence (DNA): TGTGCCAGCAGCTTAGGTCTAGCGGGAGTACAGACCCAGTACTTC. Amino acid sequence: CASSLGLAGVQTQYF.

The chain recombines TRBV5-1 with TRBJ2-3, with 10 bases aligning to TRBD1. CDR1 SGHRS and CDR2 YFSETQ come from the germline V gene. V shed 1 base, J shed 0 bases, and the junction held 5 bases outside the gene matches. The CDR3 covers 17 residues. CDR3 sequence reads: CASSLRTGGKSTDTQYF. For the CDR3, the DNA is TGCGCCAGCAGCTTGCGGACAGGGGGGAAAAGCACAGATACGCAGTATTTT.

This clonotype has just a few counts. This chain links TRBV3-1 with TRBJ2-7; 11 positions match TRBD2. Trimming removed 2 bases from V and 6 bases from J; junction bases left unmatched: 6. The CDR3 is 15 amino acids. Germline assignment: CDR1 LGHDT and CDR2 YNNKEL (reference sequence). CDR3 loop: CASSQLAGGLGEQYF. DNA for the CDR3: TGTGCCAGCAGCCAACTAGCGGGAGGATTGGGCGAGCAGTACTTC.

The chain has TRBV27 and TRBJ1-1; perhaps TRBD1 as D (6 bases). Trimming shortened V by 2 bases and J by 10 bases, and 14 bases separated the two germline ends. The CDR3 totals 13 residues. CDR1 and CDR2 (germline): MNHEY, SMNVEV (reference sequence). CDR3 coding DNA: TGTGCCAGCAGTTTAGAAAGGACAGCCAGAGCTTTCTTT. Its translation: CASSLERTARAFF.

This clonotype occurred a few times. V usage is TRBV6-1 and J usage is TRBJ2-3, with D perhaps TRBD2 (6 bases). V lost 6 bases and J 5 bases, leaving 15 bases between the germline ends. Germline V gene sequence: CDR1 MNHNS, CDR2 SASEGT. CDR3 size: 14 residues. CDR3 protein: CASRRGTDRDTQYF. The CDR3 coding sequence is TGTGCCAGCAGACGGGGGACGGATCGAGATACGCAGTATTTT.

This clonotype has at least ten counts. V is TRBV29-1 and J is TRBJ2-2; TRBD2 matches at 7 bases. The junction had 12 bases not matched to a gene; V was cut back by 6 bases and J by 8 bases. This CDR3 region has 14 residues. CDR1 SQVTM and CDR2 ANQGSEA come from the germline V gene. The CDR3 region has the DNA TGCAGCGTGGGAGGGACGTCCCAAATTGGGGAGCTGTTTTTT. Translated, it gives CSVGGTSQIGELFF.

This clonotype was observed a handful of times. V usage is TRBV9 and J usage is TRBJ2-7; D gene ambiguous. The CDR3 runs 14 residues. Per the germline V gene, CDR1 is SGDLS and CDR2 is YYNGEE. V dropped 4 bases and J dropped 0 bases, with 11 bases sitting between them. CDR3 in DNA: TGTGCCAGCAGCCCCCACGTTAGCTCCTACGAGCAGTACTTC. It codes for CASSPHVSSYEQYF.

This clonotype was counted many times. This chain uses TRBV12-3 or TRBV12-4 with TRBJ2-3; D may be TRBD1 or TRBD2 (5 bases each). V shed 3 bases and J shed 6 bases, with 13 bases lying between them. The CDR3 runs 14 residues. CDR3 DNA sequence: TGTGCCAGCAGTTTTCGTTTGGGGGTTGATACGCAGTATTTT. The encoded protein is CASSFRLGVDTQYF.

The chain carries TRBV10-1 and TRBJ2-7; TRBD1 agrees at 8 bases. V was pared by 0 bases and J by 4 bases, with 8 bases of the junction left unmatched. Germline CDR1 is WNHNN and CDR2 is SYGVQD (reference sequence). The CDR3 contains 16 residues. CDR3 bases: TGCGCCAGCAGTGAGTCCAGCGCCAGGGGGCTATACGAGCAGTACTTC. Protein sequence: CASSESSARGLYEQYF.

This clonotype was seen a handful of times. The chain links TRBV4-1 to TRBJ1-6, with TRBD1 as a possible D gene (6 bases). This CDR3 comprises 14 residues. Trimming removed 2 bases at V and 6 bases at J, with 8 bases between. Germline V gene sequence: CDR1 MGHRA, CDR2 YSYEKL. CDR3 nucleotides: TGCGCCAGCAGCCAAACAGGGATTAATTCACCCCTCCACTTT. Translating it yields CASSQTGINSPLHF.

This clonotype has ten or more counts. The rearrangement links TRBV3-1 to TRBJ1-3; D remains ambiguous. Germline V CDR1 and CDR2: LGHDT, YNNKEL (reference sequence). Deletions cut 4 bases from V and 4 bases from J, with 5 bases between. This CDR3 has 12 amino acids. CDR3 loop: CASSPSGNTIYF. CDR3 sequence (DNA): TGTGCCAGCAGCCCCAGCGGAAACACCATATATTTT.

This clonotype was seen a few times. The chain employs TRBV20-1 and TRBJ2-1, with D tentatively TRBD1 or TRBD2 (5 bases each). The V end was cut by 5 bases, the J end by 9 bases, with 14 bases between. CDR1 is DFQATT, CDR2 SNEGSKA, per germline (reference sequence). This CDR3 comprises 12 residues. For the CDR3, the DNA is TGCAGTGCTCCCTTAAGAGGGGCTGAGCAGTTCTTC. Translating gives CSAPLRGAEQFF.

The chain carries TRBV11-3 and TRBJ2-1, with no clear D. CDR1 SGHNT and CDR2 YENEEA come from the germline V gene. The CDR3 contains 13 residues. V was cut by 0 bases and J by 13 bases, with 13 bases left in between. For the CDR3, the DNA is TGTGCCAGCAGCTTAGAAAGAGGAGCGTCACAGTTCTTC. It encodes CASSLERGASQFF.

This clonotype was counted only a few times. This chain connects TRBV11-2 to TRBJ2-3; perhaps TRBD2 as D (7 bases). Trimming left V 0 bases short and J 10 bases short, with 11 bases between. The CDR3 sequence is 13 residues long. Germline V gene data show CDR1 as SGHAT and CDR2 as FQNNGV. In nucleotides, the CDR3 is TGTGCCAGCAGCTTAGACGGGGGGCCCTCGCAGTATTTT. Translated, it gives CASSLDGGPSQYF.

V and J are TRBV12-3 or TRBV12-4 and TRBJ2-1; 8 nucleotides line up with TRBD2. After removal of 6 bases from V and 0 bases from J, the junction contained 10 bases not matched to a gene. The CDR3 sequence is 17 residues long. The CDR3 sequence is CASRTGGVVGSYNEQFF. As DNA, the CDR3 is TGTGCCAGCAGGACCGGGGGGGTAGTGGGCTCCTACAATGAGCAGTTCTTC.

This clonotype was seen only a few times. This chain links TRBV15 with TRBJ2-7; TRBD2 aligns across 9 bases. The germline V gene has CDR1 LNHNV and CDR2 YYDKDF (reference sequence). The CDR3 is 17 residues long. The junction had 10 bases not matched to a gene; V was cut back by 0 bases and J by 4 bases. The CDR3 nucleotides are TGTGCCACCAGCAGAGATCGTGGCGCGGGAGGGCTATACGAGCAGTACTTC. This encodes CATSRDRGAGGLYEQYF.

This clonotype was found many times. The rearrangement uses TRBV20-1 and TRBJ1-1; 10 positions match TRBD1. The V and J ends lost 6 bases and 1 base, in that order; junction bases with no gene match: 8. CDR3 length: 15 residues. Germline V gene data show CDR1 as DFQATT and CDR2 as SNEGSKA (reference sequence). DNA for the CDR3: TGCAGTGCCCCGAGGGACAGGGGCAGGAACACTGAAGCTTTCTTT. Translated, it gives CSAPRDRGRNTEAFF.

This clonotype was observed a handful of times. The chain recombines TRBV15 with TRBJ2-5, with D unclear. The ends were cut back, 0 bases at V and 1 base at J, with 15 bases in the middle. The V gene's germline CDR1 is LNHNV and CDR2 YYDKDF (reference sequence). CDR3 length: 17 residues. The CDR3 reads CATSRDRPRAGQETQYF. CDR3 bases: TGTGCCACCAGCAGAGATAGGCCCCGGGCAGGCCAAGAGACCCAGTACTTC. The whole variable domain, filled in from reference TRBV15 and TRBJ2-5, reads DAMVIQNPRYQVTQFGKPVTLSCSQTLNHNVMYWYQQKSSQAPKLLFHYYDKDFNNEADTPDNFQSRRPNTSFCFLDIRSPGLGDTAMYLCATSRDRPRAGQETQYFGPGTRLLVL.

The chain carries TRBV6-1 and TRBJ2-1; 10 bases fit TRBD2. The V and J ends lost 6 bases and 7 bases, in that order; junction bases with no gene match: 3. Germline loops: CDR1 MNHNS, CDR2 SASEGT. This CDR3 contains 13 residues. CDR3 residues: CASRGLAKNEQFF. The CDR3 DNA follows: TGTGCCAGCAGGGGACTAGCGAAGAATGAGCAGTTCTTC.

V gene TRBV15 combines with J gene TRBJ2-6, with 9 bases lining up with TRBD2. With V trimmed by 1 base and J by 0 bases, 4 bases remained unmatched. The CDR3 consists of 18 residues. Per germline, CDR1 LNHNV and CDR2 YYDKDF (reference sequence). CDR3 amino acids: CATSRAPSGASGANVLTF. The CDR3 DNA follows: TGTGCCACCAGCAGAGCTCCTAGCGGGGCCTCTGGGGCCAACGTCCTGACTTTC. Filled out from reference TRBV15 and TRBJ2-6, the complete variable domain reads DAMVIQNPRYQVTQFGKPVTLSCSQTLNHNVMYWYQQKSSQAPKLLFHYYDKDFNNEADTPDNFQSRRPNTSFCFLDIRSPGLGDTAMYLCATSRAPSGASGANVLTFGAGSRLTVL.

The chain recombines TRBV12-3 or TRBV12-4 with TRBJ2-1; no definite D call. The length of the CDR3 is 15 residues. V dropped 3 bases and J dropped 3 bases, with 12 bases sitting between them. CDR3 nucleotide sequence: TGTGCCAGCAGTTTCTCGGAGACCCTCTACAATGAGCAGTTCTTC. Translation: CASSFSETLYNEQFF.

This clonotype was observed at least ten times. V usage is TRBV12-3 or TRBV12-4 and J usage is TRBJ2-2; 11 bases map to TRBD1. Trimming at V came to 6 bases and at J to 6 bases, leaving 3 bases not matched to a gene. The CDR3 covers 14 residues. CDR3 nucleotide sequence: TGTGCCAGCAGGGGGACAGGGGGTCCCGGGGAGCTGTTTTTT. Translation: CASRGTGGPGELFF.